This T cell receptor (beta chain) derives from a study of molecular identifiers for immune sequencing clone quantification. For bulk TCR libraries, previously described methods and listed TCR primers were used. Using its own MiXCR run on the PCR reads, TCRdb lists one record per CDR3 protein. The sample yields approximately 37,000 distinct CDR3 sequences, 15% to 20% seen once. General study points: Clones exceeding 20 RNA copies carried over 97% of effector molecules but under 1% of naive-cell molecules. Barcode sharing among identical TCR molecules could make large clones appear smaller.

CDR1 SEHNR and CDR2 FQNEAQ come from the germline V gene (reference sequence). This CDR3 is built from 16 residues. V shed 5 bases, J shed 3 bases, and the junction held 11 bases outside the gene matches. This clonotype has a count of ten or more. The antigen remains undetermined. Using a CD8+CD4-CCR7+CD45RA+ phenotype, naive CD8 T cells were sorted. Sequencing was done on a sample of naive CD8+ T cells from blood, with Jurkat cell RNA spiked in. As for subset: FACS-sorted CD8+CD4-CCR7+CD45RA+ naive T cells. The clonotype originates from a human donor in good health. Some libraries in this study had Jurkat cell RNA spiked in. V is TRBV7-9 and J is TRBJ2-7; TRBD2 agrees at 9 bases. CDR3 sequence (DNA): TGTGCCAGCAGCGCCCTACTAGCGGGCGCCGACTACGAGCAGTACTTC. It translates to CASSALLAGADYEQYF.